Below are 29 T cell receptor beta chains sequenced from a single sample in a study of cytomegalovirus exposure and HLA in healthy donors (TCRdb year 2017). The library was prepared using the immunoSEQ multiplex PCR assay. The multiplex PCR relied on a mix of 60 forward primers for TCR Vbeta segments and 13 reverse primers for TCR Jbeta segments. The table was pulled from immuneACCESS by TCRdb, which kept in-frame rearrangements only. Such tables lose some clones; where checked, under half of the loss comes from unresolved V genes, and the rest has no known cause. Present in this sample are 100,000 to 150,000 clones, over 70% of which were seen just once. Approximately 1.6% of the sample belongs to the ten largest clones. Specimen: PBMCs. The receptor source for this set is a woman under 30 in good health and CMV-seronegative.

V gene TRBV6-5 combines with J gene TRBJ2-3, with TRBD2 matching 7 bases. V gave up 2 bases and J gave up 2 bases; unmatched junction bases: 1. The CDR3 spans 14 residues. CDR1 is MNHEY and CDR2 is SVGAGI in the germline V gene. CDR3 nucleotides: TGTGCCAGCAGTTACGGGAGGGCCACAGATACGCAGTATTTT. It codes for CASSYGRATDTQYF.

This chain joins TRBV5-6 and TRBJ2-3, with 7 bases identical to TRBD2. CDR1 and CDR2 from the germline V gene are SGHDT and YYEEEE. J gave up 2 bases and V 0 bases, and 6 bases lay outside the gene matches. CDR3 length: 16 amino acids. Written as DNA, the CDR3 is TGTGCCAGCAGCTTGGCGGGCGGGAGCCCCACAGATACGCAGTATTTT. Its protein product is CASSLAGGSPTDTQYF.

The V call is TRBV2, the J call TRBJ1-4, with D hard to call. The CDR3 is 10 residues long. Germline CDR1 reads SNHLY; CDR2 reads FYNNEI. Between the trimmed V and J ends, which lost 7 bases and 8 bases, there was a span of 5 bases. The CDR3 DNA is TGTGCCAGCATACGGGAAAAACTGTTTTTT. Translation gives CASIREKLFF. Combining the CDR3 with reference TRBV2 and TRBJ1-4 gives the whole variable domain EPEVTQTPSHQVTQMGQEVILRCVPISNHLYFYWYRQILGQKVEFLVSFYNNEISEKSEIFDDQFSVERPDGSNFTLKIRSTKLEDSAMYFCASIREKLFFGSGTQLSVL.

The chain is built from TRBV7-9 and TRBJ2-2; D is ambiguous. Trimming pared 5 bases from V and 5 bases from J, leaving 9 bases between. This CDR3 is built from 13 residues. Germline CDR1 SEHNR, CDR2 FQNEAQ (reference sequence). The CDR3 here is CASSLSTTGELFF. CDR3 DNA sequence: TGTGCCAGCAGCCTATCAACGACCGGGGAGCTGTTTTTT. Full variable domain (rest looked up from reference TRBV7-9 and TRBJ2-2): DTGVSQNPRHKITKRGQNVTFRCDPISEHNRLYWYRQTLGQGPEFLTYFQNEAQLEKSRLLSDRFSAERPKGSFSTLEIQRTEQGDSAMYLCASSLSTTGELFFGEGSRLTVL.

This clone was counted a single time. The V call is TRBV7-7, the J call TRBJ2-1; 7 bases are shared with TRBD1. Losses at the gene ends were 5 bases for V and 5 bases for J; bases not matched to a gene: 3. This CDR3 is 13 amino acids long. In germline, CDR1 is SSHAT, CDR2 FNYEAQ (reference sequence). CDR3 nucleotide sequence: TGTGCCAGCAGCAACGGACAGGACAATGAGCAGTTCTTC. Encoded protein: CASSNGQDNEQFF.

The rearrangement uses TRBV14 and TRBJ1-3, with D perhaps TRBD1 (6 bases). The germline V gene encodes CDR1 SGHDN and CDR2 FVKESK. The CDR3 extends over 15 amino acids. With 2 bases removed from V and 2 bases from J, the gap between germline ends came to 10 bases. The CDR3: CASSQLDRTGNTIYF. The CDR3 coding sequence is TGTGCCAGCAGCCAATTGGACAGAACTGGAAACACCATATATTTT.

The chain combines TRBV19 with TRBJ1-1; 7 bases align to TRBD1. Germline CDR1 is LNHDA and CDR2 is SQIVND (reference sequence). There are 14 residues in the CDR3. The V segment lost 3 bases and the J segment 1 base; nucleotides outside the gene matches: 2. CDR3: CASSMDRTNTEAFF. CDR3 bases: TGTGCCAGTAGTATGGACAGGACGAACACTGAAGCTTTCTTT.

V usage is TRBV5-6 and J usage is TRBJ1-4; TRBD1 matches 7 bases. The ends lost 0 bases at V and 10 bases at J; junction bases unmatched: 3. The V gene's germline CDR1 is SGHDT and CDR2 YYEEEE. The CDR3 extends over 13 amino acids. The CDR3 DNA sequence: TGTGCCAGCAGCTTGGTTGGGGACAGAAAACTGTTTTTT. This sequence encodes CASSLVGDRKLFF.

J is TRBJ2-7 and V is TRBV5-1; perhaps TRBD1 as D (5 bases). The CDR3 has 14 residues. CDR1 and CDR2 (germline): SGHRS, YFSETQ. The V and J ends lost 0 bases and 2 bases respectively, with 9 bases between them. CDR3 coding DNA: TGCGCCAGCAGCTTGGACAGGCCAGCCTACGAGCAGTACTTC. It yields the protein CASSLDRPAYEQYF. Drawing the rest from reference TRBV5-1 and TRBJ2-7, the complete variable domain is KAGVTQTPRYLIKTRGQQVTLSCSPISGHRSVSWYQQTPGQGLQFLFEYFSETQRNKGNFPGRFSGRQFSNSRSEMNVSTLELGDSALYLCASSLDRPAYEQYFGPGTRLTVT.

This clone was counted once. The genes are TRBV29-1 and TRBJ2-1; the match to TRBD1 covers 8 bases. The CDR3 extends over 12 amino acids. Germline V lookup: CDR1 SQVTM, CDR2 ANQGSEA. Trimming removed 7 bases from V and 10 bases from J; junction bases left unmatched: 9. The DNA of the CDR3 is TGCAGCGCTCTTCCCAGGGGGCACGAGCAGTTCTTC. Translated, it gives CSALPRGHEQFF.

This chain links TRBV4-1 with TRBJ1-2, with D tentatively TRBD1 (6 bases). The CDR3 is 13 amino acids. With 4 bases removed from V and 6 bases from J, the gap between germline ends came to 12 bases. CDR1 and CDR2 from the germline V gene are MGHRA and YSYEKL. CDR3: CASSPQGGDGYTF. CDR3 coding DNA: TGCGCCAGCAGCCCACAGGGTGGGGATGGCTACACCTTC.

The V call is TRBV19, the J call TRBJ1-3; D is undetermined. From germline, CDR1 is LNHDA and CDR2 SQIVND (reference sequence). The CDR3 runs 13 residues. V was clipped by 9 bases and J by 4 bases, with 13 bases between them. CDR3 coding DNA: TGTGCCAGCGCCGGGATGGGGGGAAACACCATATATTTT. This gives the protein CASAGMGGNTIYF.

The genes are TRBV27 and TRBJ2-1; possibly TRBD1 for D (5 bases). The CDR3 is 15 residues long. V lost 3 bases to trimming and J lost 5 bases, with 14 bases between them. Germline CDR1 is MNHEY and CDR2 is SMNVEV (reference sequence). CDR3: CASSLSQVVNNEQFF. CDR3 coding DNA: TGTGCCAGCAGTTTGTCACAGGTTGTAAACAATGAGCAGTTCTTC.

The CDR3 DNA reads TGTGCCAGTACTAGGACAGGAGCTGGAAACACCATATATTTT. It codes for CASTRTGAGNTIYF. J is TRBJ1-3 and V is TRBV19; 7 nucleotides line up with TRBD1. CDR3 length equals 14 residues. Germline lookup yields CDR1 LNHDA and CDR2 SQIVND (reference sequence). Trimming cost V 7 bases and J 2 bases; bases outside gene matches: 5.

The gene calls are TRBV6-5 and TRBJ2-7; 7 bases map to TRBD1. This CDR3 contains 11 residues. With V trimmed by 6 bases and J by 6 bases, 2 bases remained unmatched. The germline gives CDR1 MNHEY, CDR2 SVGAGI. CDR3 sequence: CASRAGGEQYF. CDR3 nucleotide sequence: TGTGCCAGCAGGGCAGGGGGCGAGCAGTACTTC.

The chain combines TRBV19 with TRBJ2-7; 7 bases agree with TRBD2. Trimming removed 10 bases from V and 7 bases from J; junction bases left unmatched: 22. This CDR3 has 16 amino acids. CDR1 LNHDA and CDR2 SQIVND come from the germline V gene (reference sequence). The CDR3 sequence is CATEGLWSGTPGEQYF. The CDR3 nucleotides read TGTGCCACCGAAGGACTATGGAGCGGGACCCCTGGGGAGCAGTACTTC.

The chain combines TRBV14 with TRBJ1-1; TRBD1 is a possible D gene (5 bases). Germline-derived CDR1 and CDR2 are SGHDN and FVKESK. V dropped 0 bases and J dropped 5 bases, with 10 bases sitting between them. CDR3 size: 14 residues. The CDR3 here is CASSQDRAQTEAFF. The DNA for the CDR3 is TGTGCCAGCAGCCAAGACAGGGCTCAAACTGAAGCTTTCTTT.

The gene calls are TRBV5-4 and TRBJ1-1; D gene unclear. Germline V CDR1 and CDR2: SGHNT, YYREEE (reference sequence). V was trimmed by 4 bases and J by 0 bases, leaving 10 bases between them. CDR3 length: 14 amino acids. The CDR3 sequence is CASSLEGLNTEAFF. Here the CDR3 DNA reads TGTGCCAGCAGCCTCGAGGGCTTGAACACTGAAGCTTTCTTT.

The J gene is TRBJ2-6, the V gene TRBV15, with D unclear. Germline-derived CDR1 and CDR2 are LNHNV and YYDKDF (reference sequence). The V gene lost 4 bases and the J gene lost 4 bases, with 11 bases spanning the gap. The CDR3 covers 15 residues. The CDR3 sequence: CATSIPFEGANVLTF. For the CDR3, the DNA is TGTGCCACCAGCATACCATTTGAGGGGGCCAACGTCCTGACTTTC.

The V and J genes are TRBV27 and TRBJ2-1; 10 bases fit TRBD2. In germline, CDR1 is MNHEY, CDR2 SMNVEV (reference sequence). V gave up 3 bases and J gave up 0 bases; unmatched junction bases: 5. This CDR3 is built from 17 residues. CDR3 region: CASSLGTSVPSYNEQFF. CDR3 nucleotide sequence: TGTGCCAGCAGTTTGGGGACTAGCGTTCCCTCCTACAATGAGCAGTTCTTC.

The chain is built from TRBV9 and TRBJ2-3, with D tentatively TRBD2 (6 bases). Looked up from germline, CDR1 is SGDLS and CDR2 is YYNGEE. V lost 0 bases and J lost 3, with 8 bases in between. The CDR3 has 14 residues. The CDR3 spells CASSVAGRTDTQYF. DNA for the CDR3: TGTGCCAGCAGCGTAGCGGGGAGGACAGATACGCAGTATTTT.

Here the CDR3 DNA reads TGTGCCAGTAGTGGGGGGGAGACCCAGTACTTC. It codes for CASSGGETQYF. The V call is TRBV19, the J call TRBJ2-5; TRBD2 might be the D (6 bases). Germline CDR1 and CDR2: LNHDA and SQIVND (reference sequence). Trimming stripped 5 bases from V and 5 bases from J, with 6 bases between. The CDR3 totals 11 residues.

J is TRBJ2-3 and V is TRBV18, with 7 bases that match TRBD2. Germline V lookup: CDR1 KGHSH, CDR2 LQKENI. This CDR3 comprises 15 residues. V lost 4 bases, J lost 5 bases, and 9 bases stayed unmatched. CDR3 nucleotide sequence: TGTGCCAGCTCACGGGAGGGACCCGGAGTAGATACGCAGTATTTT. It translates to CASSREGPGVDTQYF.

In this sample, this clone turned up once. The genes are TRBV6-1 and TRBJ2-1; TRBD1 might be the D (5 bases). The CDR3 runs to 17 residues. Trimming stripped 1 base from V and 3 bases from J, with 16 bases between. Germline loops: CDR1 MNHNS, CDR2 SASEGT. CDR3 loop: CASSEDRTTVHYNEQFF. In nucleotides, the CDR3 is TGTGCCAGCAGTGAAGATAGGACAACGGTACACTACAATGAGCAGTTCTTC.

V usage is TRBV30 and J usage is TRBJ2-1, with a tentative D call TRBD2 (5 bases). CDR3 size: 17 residues. CDR1 is GTSNPN and CDR2 is SVGIG in the germline V gene (reference sequence). Trimming removed 2 bases at V and 4 bases at J, with 21 bases between. CDR3 residues: CAWSPHLGLLVYNEQFF. CDR3 bases: TGTGCCTGGAGTCCACACCTTGGACTTCTGGTGTACAATGAGCAGTTCTTC. Together with reference TRBV30 and TRBJ2-1, the CDR3 gives the full variable domain: SQTIHQWPATLVQPVGSPLSLECTVEGTSNPNLYWYRQAAGRGLQLLFYSVGIGQISSEVPQNLSASRPQDRQFILSSKKLLLSDSGFYLCAWSPHLGLLVYNEQFFGPGTRLTVL.

The V and J genes are TRBV13 and TRBJ2-2, with 7 bases lining up with TRBD1. Germline CDR1 is PRHDT and CDR2 is FYEKMQ (reference sequence). The V and J ends lost 5 bases and 6 bases, in that order; junction bases with no gene match: 9. This CDR3 spans 15 amino acids. The CDR3 region is CASSILQGLAGELFF. The CDR3 coding sequence is TGTGCCAGCAGCATCTTACAGGGGCTCGCCGGGGAGCTGTTTTTT. Full variable domain (missing parts from reference TRBV13 and TRBJ2-2): AAGVIQSPRHLIKEKRETATLKCYPIPRHDTVYWYQQGPGQDPQFLISFYEKMQSDKGSIPDRFSAQQFSDYHSELNMSSLELGDSALYFCASSILQGLAGELFFGEGSRLTVL.

V gene TRBV6-1 combines with J gene TRBJ1-2, with 7 positions matching TRBD1. The CDR3 runs 13 residues. Unmatched junction bases numbered 5, after V lost 10 bases and J lost 0 bases. CDR1 is MNHNS and CDR2 is SASEGT in the germline V gene. The CDR3 loop is CAIKTGTNYGYTF. DNA for the CDR3: TGTGCCATCAAGACAGGGACTAACTATGGCTACACCTTC.

The V and J genes are TRBV2 and TRBJ2-3; 8 positions match TRBD2. The CDR3 extends over 16 amino acids. The germline V gene encodes CDR1 SNHLY and CDR2 FYNNEI. V was clipped by 4 bases and J by 6 bases; unmatched bases: 12. As DNA, the CDR3 is TGTGCCAGCAGTGGCCTAGCGGGTCTCTATGGGGATACGCAGTATTTT. Protein: CASSGLAGLYGDTQYF. Combining the CDR3 with reference TRBV2 and TRBJ2-3 gives the whole variable domain EPEVTQTPSHQVTQMGQEVILRCVPISNHLYFYWYRQILGQKVEFLVSFYNNEISEKSEIFDDQFSVERPDGSNFTLKIRSTKLEDSAMYFCASSGLAGLYGDTQYFGPGTRLTVL.

The chain couples TRBV4-2 to TRBJ1-4; 7 positions agree with TRBD1. Losses at the gene ends were 2 bases for V and 6 bases for J; bases not matched to a gene: 6. CDR3 length equals 15 residues. The germline CDR1 and CDR2 sequences are LGHNA and YNFKEQ. The CDR3 sequence is CASSQSRDRDEKLFF. The CDR3 DNA sequence: TGTGCCAGCAGCCAAAGCCGGGACAGAGATGAAAAACTGTTTTTT.